These 11 T cell receptor beta chains came from one sample sequenced in a study of T-cell reconstitution after alpha-beta-depleted transplantation in children. Library preparation (for TCRbeta) was performed with unique molecular identifiers. TCRdb itself ran the PCR reads through MiXCR, one entry per CDR3 protein. The sample has about 400,000 distinct CDR3 sequences; around 21% are singletons. Here the sequenced sample was PBMCs from the stem cell graft donor, taken from the stem cell graft. The receptors stem from a human donor who donated a stem cell graft to a child with acute myeloid leukemia.

J is TRBJ2-3 and V is TRBV28; the D is unclear. Germline CDR1 and CDR2: MDHEN and SYDVKM. Deletions cut 3 bases from V and 10 bases from J, with 8 bases between. The CDR3 totals 11 residues. In DNA form, the CDR3 reads TGTGCCAGCAGTTTTCGAGTATCGCAGTATTTT. This sequence encodes CASSFRVSQYF.

This clonotype was seen a few times. The V gene is TRBV4-3, the J gene TRBJ2-1; unclear D gene. V shed 0 bases and J shed 10 bases, with 7 bases lying between them. The CDR3 is 12 amino acids. The germline V gene has CDR1 LGHNA and CDR2 YSLEER. CDR3 loop: CASSQDRREQFF. In DNA, the CDR3 is TGCGCCAGCAGCCAAGATCGGCGGGAGCAGTTCTTC.

The genes are TRBV18 and TRBJ2-7; 8 bases are shared with TRBD1. V lost 5 bases to trimming and J lost 7 bases; unmatched junction nucleotides: 4. Germline V lookup: CDR1 KGHSH, CDR2 LQKENI. The CDR3 is 12 amino acids. Written as DNA, the CDR3 is TGTGCCAGCTCAAGACAGGGGAGGGAGCAGTACTTC. Translation: CASSRQGREQYF.

The chain employs TRBV18 and TRBJ2-1; TRBD2 aligns across 7 bases. Trimming removed 2 bases from V and 6 bases from J; junction bases left unmatched: 13. This CDR3 region has 17 residues. Per the germline V gene, CDR1 is KGHSH and CDR2 is LQKENI. CDR3 protein: CASSPGLAVILLNEQFF. The CDR3 bases are TGTGCCAGCTCACCAGGGCTAGCGGTGATACTCCTCAATGAGCAGTTCTTC.

CDR3: CASSPGGLPSYEQYF. The CDR3 region has the DNA TGTGCCAGCAGCCCCGGCGGACTTCCCTCCTACGAGCAGTACTTC. The V call is TRBV27, the J call TRBJ2-7; tentative D call: TRBD2 (5 bases). The V end was cut by 6 bases, the J end by 0 bases, with 15 bases between. Germline loops: CDR1 MNHEY, CDR2 SMNVEV (reference sequence). The CDR3 spans 15 residues.

This chain uses TRBV29-1 with TRBJ2-7; 11 bases map to TRBD1. CDR3 size: 13 residues. J lost 6 bases, V lost 4 bases, and 5 bases had no gene match. CDR1 and CDR2 from the germline V gene are SQVTM and ANQGSEA. CDR3 region: CSVGTGGTSEQYF. CDR3 DNA: TGCAGCGTTGGGACAGGGGGCACATCCGAGCAGTACTTC.

There are many counts of this clonotype. This sequence joins TRBV29-1 and TRBJ2-3; tentatively, D is TRBD1 or TRBD2 (7 bases each). The CDR3 totals 13 residues. The V end lost 4 bases, the J end lost 3 bases, and 11 bases lay between the germline ends. Germline assignment: CDR1 SQVTM and CDR2 ANQGSEA. CDR3 amino acids: CSVGQGGTDTQYF. In DNA form, the CDR3 reads TGCAGCGTTGGACAGGGAGGGACAGATACGCAGTATTTT.

This clonotype was observed a handful of times. V gene TRBV20-1 combines with J gene TRBJ2-1; D not certain. Germline V gene sequence: CDR1 DFQATT, CDR2 SNEGSKA (reference sequence). The germline V and J ends were trimmed by 8 bases and 8 bases, with 19 bases remaining between them. The CDR3 consists of 13 residues. The DNA for the CDR3 is TGCAGTTCTTTTTTACCCTACCTGTATGAGCAGTTCTTC. This gives the protein CSSFLPYLYEQFF.

This clonotype was seen at least ten times. The rearrangement joins TRBV29-1 to TRBJ2-6, with a weak D call TRBD1 (5 bases). Trimming stripped 6 bases from V and 4 bases from J, with 16 bases between. Germline CDR1 reads SQVTM; CDR2 reads ANQGSEA. CDR3 length equals 15 residues. In nucleotides, the CDR3 is TGCAGCGTGAACCAGGGCCTCGGCGGGGCCAACGTCCTGACTTTC. Amino acids: CSVNQGLGGANVLTF.

This clonotype was observed a few times. This rearrangement joins TRBV2 to TRBJ2-1; no clear D. Looked up from germline, CDR1 is SNHLY and CDR2 is FYNNEI. The germline V and J ends were trimmed by 5 bases and 2 bases, with 13 bases remaining between them. This CDR3 spans 15 amino acids. The CDR3 reads CASSHKHGTYNEQFF. Here the CDR3 DNA reads TGTGCCAGCAGTCATAAGCACGGAACCTACAATGAGCAGTTCTTC.

The V and J genes are TRBV12-3 or TRBV12-4 and TRBJ2-3; D assignment may be TRBD1 or TRBD2 (5 bases each). The CDR3 totals 15 residues. The V and J ends lost 5 bases and 2 bases respectively, with 14 bases between them. Here the CDR3 DNA reads TGTGCCAGCAGTCCCTGGGACCAGGCCACAGATACGCAGTATTTT. Protein: CASSPWDQATDTQYF.